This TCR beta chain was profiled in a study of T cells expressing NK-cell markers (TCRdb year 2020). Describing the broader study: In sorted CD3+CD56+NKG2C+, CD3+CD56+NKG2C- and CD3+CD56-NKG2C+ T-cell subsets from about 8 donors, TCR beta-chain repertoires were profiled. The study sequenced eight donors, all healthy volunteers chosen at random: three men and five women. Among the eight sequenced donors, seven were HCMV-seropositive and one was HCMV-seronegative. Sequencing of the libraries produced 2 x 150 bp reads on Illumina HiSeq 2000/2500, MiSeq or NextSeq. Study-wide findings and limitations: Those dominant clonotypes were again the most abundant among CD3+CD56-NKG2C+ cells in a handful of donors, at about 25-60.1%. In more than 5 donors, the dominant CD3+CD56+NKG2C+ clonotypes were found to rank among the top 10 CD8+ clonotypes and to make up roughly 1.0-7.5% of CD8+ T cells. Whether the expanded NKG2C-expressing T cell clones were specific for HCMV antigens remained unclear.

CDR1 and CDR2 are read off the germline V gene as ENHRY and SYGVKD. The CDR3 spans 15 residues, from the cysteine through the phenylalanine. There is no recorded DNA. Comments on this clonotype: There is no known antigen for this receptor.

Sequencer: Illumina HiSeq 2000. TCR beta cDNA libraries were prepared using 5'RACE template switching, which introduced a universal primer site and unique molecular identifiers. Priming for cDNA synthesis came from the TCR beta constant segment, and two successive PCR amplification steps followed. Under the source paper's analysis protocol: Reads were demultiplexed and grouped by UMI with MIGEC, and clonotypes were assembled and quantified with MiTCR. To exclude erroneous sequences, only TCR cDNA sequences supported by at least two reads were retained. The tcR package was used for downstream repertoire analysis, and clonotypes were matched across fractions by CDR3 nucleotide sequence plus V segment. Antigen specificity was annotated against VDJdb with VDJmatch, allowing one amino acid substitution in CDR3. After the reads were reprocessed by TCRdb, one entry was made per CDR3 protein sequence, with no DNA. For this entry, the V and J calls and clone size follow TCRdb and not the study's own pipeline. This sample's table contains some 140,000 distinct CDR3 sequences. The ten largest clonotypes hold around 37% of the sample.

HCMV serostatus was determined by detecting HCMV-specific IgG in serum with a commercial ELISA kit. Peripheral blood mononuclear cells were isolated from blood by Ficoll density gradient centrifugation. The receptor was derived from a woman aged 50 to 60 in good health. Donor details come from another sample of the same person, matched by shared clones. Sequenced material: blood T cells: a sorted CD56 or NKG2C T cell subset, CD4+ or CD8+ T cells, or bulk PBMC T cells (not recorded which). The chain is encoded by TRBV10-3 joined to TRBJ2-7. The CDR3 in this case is CAISESGGIAYEQYF.